These 21 T cell receptor beta chains came from one sample sequenced in a study of shared clonotypes between healthy human individuals. Measured with immunoSEQ multiplex PCR; TCRdb has only the in-frame clones, and not every one. This table has around 2,000,000 clones, about 94% appearing once. CD45RO-negative CD8 cells positively selected for CCR7 made up the naive population, which excluded terminally differentiated effector memory CD45RA+ cells. Sequenced: naive CD8+ T cells sorted from blood. All receptors come from a man younger than 35 in good health.

The chain recombines TRBV5-4 with TRBJ2-5; TRBD2 might be the D (6 bases). V was pared by 2 bases and J by 5 bases, with 13 bases between. This CDR3 is built from 14 residues. Germline V CDR1 and CDR2: SGHNT, YYREEE (reference sequence). CDR3 DNA: TGTGCCAGCAGCTTCAAGGGAGGCGAGGAGACCCAGTACTTC. This gives the protein CASSFKGGEETQYF.

The chain couples TRBV6-4 to TRBJ1-5; tentatively, D is TRBD1 (5 bases). Germline lookup yields CDR1 MRHNA and CDR2 SNTAGT. The CDR3 loop spans 13 amino acids. V shed 7 bases and J shed 3 bases, with 10 bases lying between them. CDR3 DNA sequence: TGTGCCAGCAAGGGACCGAACAATCAGCCCCAGCATTTT. It codes for CASKGPNNQPQHF.

In the case of this clone: Different DNA sequences within this sample yield the same CDR3. The gene calls are TRBV30 and TRBJ1-5; 7 positions match TRBD1. Per the germline V gene, CDR1 is GTSNPN and CDR2 is SVGIG (reference sequence). This CDR3 region has 14 residues. Trimming removed 0 bases from V and 3 bases from J; junction bases left unmatched: 2. The CDR3 loop reads CAWSVGQANQPQHF. The CDR3 region has the DNA TGTGCCTGGAGTGTTGGACAGGCCAATCAGCCCCAGCATTTT.

The chain employs TRBV27 and TRBJ2-7, with D possibly TRBD1 on 7 matching bases. The V end was cut by 2 bases, the J end by 1 base, with 12 bases between. CDR1 and CDR2 (germline): MNHEY, SMNVEV (reference sequence). The CDR3 runs to 15 residues. CDR3 in amino acids: CASSLMTGRSYEQYF. The CDR3, as DNA: TGTGCCAGCAGTTTAATGACAGGGAGGTCCTACGAGCAGTACTTC.

V usage is TRBV9 and J usage is TRBJ1-2; TRBD1 matches 11 bases. After removal of 3 bases from V and 6 bases from J, the junction contained 4 bases not matched to a gene. Germline-derived CDR1 and CDR2 are SGDLS and YYNGEE. The length of the CDR3 is 14 residues. The DNA for the CDR3 is TGTGCCAGCAGCGCCCGGACAGGGGGCAATGGCTACACCTTC. Its protein product is CASSARTGGNGYTF. The full variable domain, its missing parts supplied by reference TRBV9 and TRBJ1-2, is DSGVTQTPKHLITATGQRVTLRCSPRSGDLSVYWYQQSLDQGLQFLIQYYNGEERAKGNILERFSAQQFPDLHSELNLSSLELGDSALYFCASSARTGGNGYTFGSGTRLTVV.

About this clone: This sample also contains other DNA sequences that code for the same CDR3. The chain is built from TRBV11-2 and TRBJ1-1, with D unclear. V dropped 5 bases and J dropped 0 bases, with 7 bases sitting between them. CDR1 is SGHAT, CDR2 FQNNGV, per germline. This CDR3 contains 13 residues. The CDR3 spells CASSPTMNTEAFF. The CDR3 DNA follows: TGTGCCAGCAGCCCGACGATGAACACTGAAGCTTTCTTT.

The chain has TRBV9 and TRBJ2-7, with 11 bases lining up with TRBD2. CDR3 length: 16 residues. Trimming took 4 bases from V and 1 from J; bases not matched to a gene: 7. The germline gives CDR1 SGDLS, CDR2 YYNGEE. For the CDR3, the DNA is TGTGCCAGCAGCCATAGCGGGAGGGCCCCATCCTACGAGCAGTACTTC. Translated, it gives CASSHSGRAPSYEQYF.

Note on this clone: Other DNA variants within this sample encode the same CDR3. The V gene is TRBV5-4, the J gene TRBJ2-7; TRBD2 matches at 7 bases. The J segment lost 5 bases and the V segment lost 0 bases, leaving 2 bases of the junction unmatched. Germline loops: CDR1 SGHNT, CDR2 YYREEE (reference sequence). CDR3 length: 13 amino acids. The CDR3, as DNA: TGTGCCAGCAGCTTGGGACTAGCCCACGAGCAGTACTTC. It is translated as CASSLGLAHEQYF.

This chain joins TRBV6-1 and TRBJ2-5, with 9 bases lining up with TRBD2. Germline CDR1 reads MNHNS; CDR2 reads SASEGT. J was trimmed by 2 bases and V by 3 bases; bases with no gene match: 10. This CDR3 spans 17 amino acids. CDR3 bases: TGTGCCAGCAGTGATTGGCTAGCGGGGAAGTATCAAGAGACCCAGTACTTC. Protein sequence: CASSDWLAGKYQETQYF.

The rearrangement links TRBV7-2 to TRBJ2-2; TRBD2 is a possible D gene (6 bases). Germline CDR1 and CDR2: SGHTA and FQGNSA. V gave up 1 base and J gave up 8 bases, with 14 bases separating them. The CDR3 contains 15 residues. The CDR3 region has the DNA TGTGCCAGCAGCTTAGTCTACGAGGGAGGAGGGGAGCTGTTTTTT. Amino acid sequence: CASSLVYEGGGELFF.

DNA of the CDR3: TGTGCCAGCAGCGCGCCAGACAGGGATGAGAACACTGAAGCTTTCTTT. Amino acid sequence: CASSAPDRDENTEAFF. The chain joins TRBV7-9 to TRBJ1-1; TRBD1 matches at 7 bases. J gave up 1 base and V 5 bases, and 10 bases lay outside the gene matches. Germline CDR1 and CDR2: SEHNR and FQNEAQ (reference sequence). This CDR3 comprises 16 residues.

The CDR3 loop is CASSPGRIKGYETQYF. For the CDR3, the DNA is TGTGCCAGCAGTCCGGGACGGATTAAGGGCTACGAGACCCAGTACTTC. The V call is TRBV28, the J call TRBJ2-5, with D perhaps assigned TRBD1 or TRBD2 (5 bases each). Trimming removed 5 bases at V and 5 bases at J, with 21 bases between. CDR3 length equals 16 residues. CDR1 and CDR2 from the germline V gene are MDHEN and SYDVKM.

The J gene is TRBJ1-1, the V gene TRBV6-5; D is uncertain. V dropped 6 bases and J dropped 1 base, with 9 bases sitting between them. Germline V gene lookup returns CDR1 MNHEY and CDR2 SVGAGI. The CDR3 sequence is 13 residues long. DNA for the CDR3: TGTGCCAGCAGACTGTGGGGGAACACTGAAGCTTTCTTT. As protein: CASRLWGNTEAFF.

This chain links TRBV9 with TRBJ2-7; no firm D call. The germline V and J ends were trimmed by 2 bases and 4 bases, with 13 bases remaining between them. The length of the CDR3 is 14 residues. The germline CDR1 and CDR2 sequences are SGDLS and YYNGEE. The CDR3 reads CASSVSLDGYEQYF. Written as DNA, the CDR3 is TGTGCCAGCAGCGTTAGCCTGGACGGGTACGAGCAGTACTTC. The variable domain in full, completed from reference TRBV9 and TRBJ2-7, reads DSGVTQTPKHLITATGQRVTLRCSPRSGDLSVYWYQQSLDQGLQFLIQYYNGEERAKGNILERFSAQQFPDLHSELNLSSLELGDSALYFCASSVSLDGYEQYFGPGTRLTVT.

The gene calls are TRBV28 and TRBJ2-5; D perhaps matches TRBD1 (6 bases). The CDR3 runs 14 residues. Trimming removed 2 bases from V and 1 base from J, with 8 bases in between. The germline gives CDR1 MDHEN, CDR2 SYDVKM. The CDR3 nucleotides are TGTGCCAGCAGTTTAATGGGGGCCCAAGAGACCCAGTACTTC. This encodes CASSLMGAQETQYF.

V usage is TRBV5-1 and J usage is TRBJ1-6, with D perhaps matching TRBD1 (6 bases). Germline lookup yields CDR1 SGHRS and CDR2 YFSETQ. The CDR3 is 16 residues long. V lost 4 bases and J lost 9, with 20 bases in between. The CDR3 is CASSPDRIDVGSPLHF. CDR3 coding DNA: TGCGCCAGCAGCCCTGACAGGATAGATGTTGGTTCACCCCTCCACTTT.

Note on this clone: Germline and junction disagree at one end, which may indicate a read error. The chain links TRBV7-7 to TRBJ2-5; unclear D gene. Germline V CDR1 and CDR2: SSHAT, FNYEAQ (reference sequence). CDR3 length: 13 amino acids. CDR3 DNA: TGTGCTAGCAGCCACCCAGAACAAGAGACCCAGTACTTC. It encodes CASSHPEQETQYF.

The rearrangement uses TRBV25-1 and TRBJ2-1, with unresolved D. This CDR3 is 13 amino acids long. Germline V gene lookup returns CDR1 MGHDK and CDR2 SYGVNS. V lost 4 bases and J 5 bases, leaving 9 bases between the germline ends. CDR3 bases: TGTGCCAGCAGTGTCGGACCGAACAATGAGCAGTTCTTC. Its translation: CASSVGPNNEQFF.

This chain links TRBV7-8 with TRBJ2-5; D is perhaps TRBD1 or TRBD2 (7 bases each). Trimming stripped 5 bases from V and 5 bases from J, with 15 bases between. This CDR3 has 14 amino acids. CDR1 and CDR2 (germline): SGHVS, FQNEAQ. As DNA, the CDR3 is TGTGCCAGCAGCCACCAGGGGGGGCAGGAGACCCAGTACTTC. Amino acid sequence: CASSHQGGQETQYF.

The chain carries TRBV7-6 and TRBJ2-7, with TRBD2 matching over 12 bases. The ends lost 5 bases at V and 3 bases at J; junction bases unmatched: 8. The CDR3 extends over 16 amino acids. Per the germline V gene, CDR1 is SGHVS and CDR2 is FNYEAQ. This chain's CDR3 is CASSHSLAGGLYEQYF. CDR3 DNA sequence: TGTGCCAGCAGCCATTCCCTAGCGGGGGGGCTCTACGAGCAGTACTTC.

This chain connects TRBV27 to TRBJ2-7, with D hard to call. From germline, CDR1 is MNHEY and CDR2 SMNVEV (reference sequence). Trimming left V 7 bases short and J 3 bases short, with 22 bases between. The length of the CDR3 is 16 residues. CDR3 amino acids: CASTLSWNSRHYEQYF. The CDR3 DNA follows: TGTGCCAGCACCCTCTCATGGAACTCCCGGCACTACGAGCAGTACTTC.